The entry below describes one T cell receptor (beta chain). Authors' data handling: Reference gene primer amplification gave nucleated cell count estimates. Assay used: immunoSEQ multiplex PCR; TCRdb lists only in-frame clones, some missing. The V and J calls and clone size were taken over from that table, and D and trimming were inferred from the DNA. The repertoire holds over 300,000 clones, with nearly 90% as singletons. The entry originates in a study of blood T cell repertoires in COVID-19. Overall study context: Collection of acute and convalescent COVID-19 samples took place in the United States, Italy and Spain. PBMCs, B-cell-depleted T cells, or T cells provided the cDNA or gDNA that made up the material.

The CDR3 consists of 17 residues. CDR1 MNHEY and CDR2 SMNVEV come from the germline V gene (reference sequence). The ends were cut back, 2 bases at V and 1 base at J, with 17 bases in the middle. Material: peripheral blood. The chain has TRBV27 and TRBJ1-1, with a possible D match to TRBD1 (5 bases). The TCR sequence derives from a man between 18 and 35 years old with active or convalescent COVID-19. The CDR3 coding sequence is TGTGCCAGCAGTTTAAGTGTGGCAGGGCTCGGGAACACTGAAGCTTTCTTT. It translates to CASSLSVAGLGNTEAFF.